This TCR beta chain was captured in a study of cytomegalovirus exposure and HLA in healthy donors. CDR3 length equals 12 residues. Looked up from germline, CDR1 is MNHEY and CDR2 is SMNVEV (reference sequence). Trimming pared 3 bases from V and 6 bases from J, leaving 6 bases between. Researchers ran the PCR with 60 Vbeta and 13 Jbeta primers. Sequencing used immunoSEQ multiplex PCR; TCRdb keeps in-frame clones, though not all of them. Among around 170,000 clones, approximately 73% were seen once, and the ten largest hold roughly 2.5%. As for this clone: The antigen is not known. Other nucleotide sequences from this sample produce the same CDR3.

Study-wide points: In a later analysis, specific HLA alleles were associated with around 17,000 TCR beta sequences at a 0.05 false discovery rate.

Sequenced sample: PBMCs. This sequence was found in a woman aged 25 to 39 in good health and CMV-seropositive. The chain combines TRBV27 with TRBJ1-5; no reliable D call. The CDR3 sequence is CASSFRGQPQHF. CDR3 DNA sequence: TGTGCCAGCAGTTTCCGAGGTCAGCCCCAGCATTTT.